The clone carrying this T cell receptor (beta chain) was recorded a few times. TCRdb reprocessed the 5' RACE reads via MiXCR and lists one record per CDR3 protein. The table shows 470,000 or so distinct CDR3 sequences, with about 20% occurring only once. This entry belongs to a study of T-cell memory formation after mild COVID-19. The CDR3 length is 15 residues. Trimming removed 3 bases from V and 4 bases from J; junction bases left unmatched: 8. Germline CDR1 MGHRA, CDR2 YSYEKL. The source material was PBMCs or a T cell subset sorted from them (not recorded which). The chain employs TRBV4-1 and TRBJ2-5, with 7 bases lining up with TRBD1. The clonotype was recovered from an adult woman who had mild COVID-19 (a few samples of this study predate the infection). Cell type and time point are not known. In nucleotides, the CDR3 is TGCGCCAGCAGCCAGGCCGACAGGGCCAGAGAGACCCAGTACTTC. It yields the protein CASSQADRARETQYF.